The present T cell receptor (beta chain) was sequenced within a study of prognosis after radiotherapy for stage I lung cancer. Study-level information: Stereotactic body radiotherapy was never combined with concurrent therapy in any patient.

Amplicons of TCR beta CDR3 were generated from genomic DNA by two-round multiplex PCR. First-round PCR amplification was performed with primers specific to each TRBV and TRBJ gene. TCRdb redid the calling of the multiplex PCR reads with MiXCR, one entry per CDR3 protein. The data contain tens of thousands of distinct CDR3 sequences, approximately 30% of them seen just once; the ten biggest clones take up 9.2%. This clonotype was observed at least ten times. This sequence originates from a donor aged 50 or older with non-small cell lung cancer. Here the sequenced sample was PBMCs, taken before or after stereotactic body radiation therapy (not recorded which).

The CDR3 DNA reads TGCGCCAGCAGCCAAGATGGTGGCTCCAGATCAGCCCCAGATACGCAGTATTTT. Protein product: CASSQDGGSRSAPDTQYF. The chain carries TRBV4-3 and TRBJ2-3, with D uncertain. Germline V gives CDR1 LGHNA, CDR2 YSLEER. V lost 0 bases and J 4 bases, leaving 20 bases between the germline ends. The CDR3 contains 18 residues.